This T cell receptor beta chain was recorded in a study of immune evolution from preneoplasia to lung adenocarcinoma. Patient tissue came from resections in Japan or China, 2014–2017. Each case's diagnosis was confirmed by two pathologists on H&E. Profiled with immunoSEQ multiplex PCR; TCRdb holds only in-frame clones, not every one. The sample records over 2,000 clones, over 75% being singletons. V trimming: 6 bases; J trimming: 7 bases; junction bases outside the gene matches: 7. This CDR3 region has 14 residues. Germline V gene lookup returns CDR1 MNHNS and CDR2 SASEGT. The sequenced sample was FFPE normal lung tissue adjacent to the tumor. The gene calls are TRBV6-1 and TRBJ1-4, with TRBD1 matching over 8 bases. The clonotype comes from a person aged 55-75 years with lung adenocarcinoma. CDR3 sequence (DNA): TGTGCCAGCAGGACTGACAGGGGAGGTGAAAAACTGTTTTTT. It codes for CASRTDRGGEKLFF.